The rows below give T cell receptor beta chains drawn from one sample of a study of shared clonotypes between healthy human individuals. TCRdb's copy holds only in-frame clones and misses some; the assay was immunoSEQ multiplex PCR. The sample lists approximately 2.4 million clones; 90% to 97% were seen once. The sample was naive CD4+ T cells sorted from blood. Receptors were obtained from a man younger than 35 in good health. The CDR3 runs from the conserved cysteine through the conserved F or W. D genes are given only for firm matches. Some rows mark clone size as missing; the rest say once, few, many or name a class of expanded clone.

clone_size j_call d_call v_call cdr3_nt cdr3_aa
- TRBJ2-7 - TRBV5-1 TGCGCCAGCAGCTTGGGCCGGGCGTCTTCCCACGAGCAGTACTTC CASSLGRASSHEQYF
- TRBJ2-3 - TRBV6-1 TGTGCCAGCAGTGAACTGGCGGTTGGAAGAGTAGATACGCAGTATTTT CASSELAVGRVDTQYF
- TRBJ2-2 - TRBV19 TGTGCCAGTAGTGCGATCTCGAACACCGGGGAGCTGTTTTTT CASSAISNTGELFF
- TRBJ2-2 - TRBV6-5 TGTGCCAGCAGTTACTCTATACGGCGGACCGGGGAGCTGTTTTTT CASSYSIRRTGELFF
- TRBJ2-5 - TRBV28 TGTGCCAGCGGGCCAAGGGAGACCCAGTACTTC CASGPRETQYF
- TRBJ1-2 TRBD1 TRBV14 TGTGCCAGCAGCCAAATCGGGACAGGGAACTATGGCTACACCTTC CASSQIGTGNYGYTF
- TRBJ2-2 - TRBV28 TGTGCCACCGTTGGGGTGACCACCGGGGAGCTGTTTTTT CATVGVTTGELFF
- TRBJ2-5 TRBD1 TRBV7-8 TGTGCCAGCAGGACAGGGCTTAGAGAGACCCAGTACTTC CASRTGLRETQYF
- TRBJ2-7 - TRBV5-1 TGCGCCAGCAGCTCCGACCGACTAGGGAGCTACGAGCAGTACTTC CASSSDRLGSYEQYF
once TRBJ2-1 - TRBV5-1 TGCGCCAGCAGCATCCAAACAGGGATGAGGACCTACAATGAGCAGTTCTTC CASSIQTGMRTYNEQFF
few TRBJ1-4 - TRBV2 TGTGCCAGCAGTGAGTTCCTGGTGAATGAAAAACTGTTTTTT CASSEFLVNEKLFF
- TRBJ1-3 - TRBV30 TGTGCCTCCCAAGGGGTCTTTGGAAACACCATATATTTT CASQGVFGNTIYF
- TRBJ2-4 TRBD1 TRBV2 TGTGCCAGCAGTGAGCAGGGGGACAAAAACATTCAGTACTTC CASSEQGDKNIQYF
- TRBJ1-2 TRBD1 TRBV30 TGTGCCTGGAGTCGACAGGGGGCTGAAGGCTACACCTTC CAWSRQGAEGYTF
- TRBJ2-4 TRBD1 TRBV10-2 TGCGCCAGCAGCCAAGTGGCCAGTCAACGGGACAGGGAAAACATTCAGTACTTC CASSQVASQRDRENIQYF
- TRBJ1-1 TRBD1 TRBV5-4 TGTGCCAGCAGCGGGACAGGGCAGGGGGGCACTGAAGCTTTCTTT CASSGTGQGGTEAFF
- TRBJ1-1 - TRBV11-2 TGTGCCAGCAGCTTAGAGGGGGCCTGGACTGAAGCTTTCTTT CASSLEGAWTEAFF
- TRBJ1-4 - TRBV7-9 TGTGCCAGCAGCCCCTTAGCTGAAAAACTGTTTTTT CASSPLAEKLFF
- TRBJ1-5 TRBD1 TRBV30 TGTGCCTGGAGTTCGGGACAGATTTATAGCAATCAGCCCCAGCATTTT CAWSSGQIYSNQPQHF
- TRBJ1-4 - TRBV5-1 TGCGCCAGCAGCCCCGGTTGGGCAGTCGGGGAAAAACTGTTTTTT CASSPGWAVGEKLFF
- TRBJ1-1 - TRBV30 TGTGCCTGGGATAGGGGGACCACTGAAGCTTTCTTT CAWDRGTTEAFF
- TRBJ2-7 - TRBV30 TGTGCCTGGAGTTTGACTAGCGAGCAGTACTTC CAWSLTSEQYF
- TRBJ1-5 - TRBV9 TGTGCCAGCAGCGTTGACGGTGATAGCAATCAGCCCCAGCATTTT CASSVDGDSNQPQHF
- TRBJ1-2 - TRBV30 TGTGCCTGGAGTGTCTTAGTACGTGGCTACACCTTC CAWSVLVRGYTF
- TRBJ1-1 - TRBV7-9 TGTGCCAGCAGCTTAAACCAGGGCACTGAAGCTTTCTTT CASSLNQGTEAFF
once TRBJ1-5 - TRBV5-4 TGTGCCAGCAGCTTCGGTAGCAATCAGCCCCAGCATTTT CASSFGSNQPQHF
- TRBJ2-7 - TRBV29-1 TGCAGCGTTTATAGCTCCTACGAGCAGTACTTC CSVYSSYEQYF
- TRBJ2-3 TRBD1 TRBV2 TGTGCCAGCAGATTAGACAGGGGATGGGATACGCAGTATTTT CASRLDRGWDTQYF
- TRBJ1-2 TRBD1 TRBV28 TGTGCCAGCAGACCCCACAGGGGAGAGGGAAACTATGGCTACACCTTC CASRPHRGEGNYGYTF
- TRBJ2-3 - TRBV5-4 TGTGCCAGCAGCTCCAGACAGGTTAGCACAGATACGCAGTATTTT CASSSRQVSTDTQYF
once TRBJ2-5 - TRBV2 TGTGCCAGCAACCAACTAGGGCAAGAGACCCAGTACTTC CASNQLGQETQYF
- TRBJ1-1 - TRBV11-1 TGTGCCAGCAGCTTAGAGGTTGCGGGACGGACCATGAACACTGAAGCTTTCTTT CASSLEVAGRTMNTEAFF
- TRBJ2-2 - TRBV10-3 TGTGCTACCGAGCGCCGGAACGCGAACACCGGGGAGCTGTTTTTT CATERRNANTGELFF
- TRBJ1-2 TRBD1 TRBV6-1 TGTGCCAGCAGCGAACCTAGGACAGGCCGCTTACGGCGTGGGGGCTACACCTTC CASSEPRTGRLRRGGYTF
- TRBJ1-5 - TRBV11-2 TGTGCCAGCAGCTCCAATTCACAGGGCTCGAGCAATCAGCCCCAGCATTTT CASSSNSQGSSNQPQHF
- TRBJ1-1 - TRBV2 TGTGCCAGCAGCGCAGCCCCGAACACTGAAGCTTTCTTT CASSAAPNTEAFF
- TRBJ2-7 TRBD1 TRBV5-6 TGTGCCAGCAGCTTGGTTCAGGGGGTCCACGAGCAGTACTTC CASSLVQGVHEQYF
- TRBJ1-2 - TRBV29-1 TGCAGCGTTGAAAGGCTACTCTATGGCTACACCTTC CSVERLLYGYTF
- TRBJ1-4 TRBD1 TRBV19 TGTGCCACGACAGGGTCTTACGAAAAACTGTTTTTT CATTGSYEKLFF
- TRBJ1-4 TRBD1 TRBV5-1 TGCGCCAGCACCGCAGGGGGATTGGGTGAAAAACTGTTTTTT CASTAGGLGEKLFF
- TRBJ1-6 - TRBV9 TGTGCCAGCAGCGTAGCTGGGTCACCCCTCCACTTT CASSVAGSPLHF
- TRBJ2-7 TRBD1 TRBV6-1 TGTGCCAGCAGTGAAGGGAGGACAGGGGCCTACGAGCAGTACTTC CASSEGRTGAYEQYF
- TRBJ2-7 TRBD2 TRBV27 TGTGCCAGCAGTTTGTATGGCCTAGCGGGGGGCTTCGGCTCCTACGAGCAGTACTTC CASSLYGLAGGFGSYEQYF
- TRBJ2-3 TRBD2 TRBV2 TGTGCCAGCAGTCTCGAGCGGGGGACCACAGATACGCAGTATTTT CASSLERGTTDTQYF
- TRBJ2-1 - TRBV25-1 TGTGCCAGCAGTGAATCACTCATCGACCCCAATGAGCAGTTCTTC CASSESLIDPNEQFF
- TRBJ2-7 - TRBV5-3 TGTGCCAGAAGCTTGACGCACGAGCAGTACTTC CARSLTHEQYF
- TRBJ1-5 TRBD1 TRBV2 TGTGCCAGCACCTCCTCTGGCACAGGGGGCAATCAGCCCCAGCATTTT CASTSSGTGGNQPQHF
- TRBJ1-1 TRBD1 TRBV7-2 TGTGCCAGCAGCCGAGGGACAGGGTTGAACACTGAAGCTTTCTTT CASSRGTGLNTEAFF